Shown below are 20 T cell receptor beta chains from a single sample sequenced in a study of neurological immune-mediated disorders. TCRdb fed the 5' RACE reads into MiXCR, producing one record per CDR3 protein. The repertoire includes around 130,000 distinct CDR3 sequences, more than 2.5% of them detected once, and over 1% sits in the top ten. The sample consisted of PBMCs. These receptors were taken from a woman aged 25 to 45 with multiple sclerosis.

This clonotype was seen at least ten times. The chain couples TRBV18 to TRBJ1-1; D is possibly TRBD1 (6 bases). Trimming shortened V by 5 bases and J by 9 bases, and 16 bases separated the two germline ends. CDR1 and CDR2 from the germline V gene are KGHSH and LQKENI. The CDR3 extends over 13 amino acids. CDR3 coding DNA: TGTGCCAGCTCAACGGGGGCCACGTCCCAAGCTTTCTTT. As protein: CASSTGATSQAFF. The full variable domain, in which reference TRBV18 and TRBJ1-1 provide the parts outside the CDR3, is NAGVMQNPRHLVRRRGQEARLRCSPMKGHSHVYWYRQLPEEGLKFMVYLQKENIIDESGMPKERFSAEFPKEGPSILRIQQVVRGDSAAYFCASSTGATSQAFFGQGTRLTVV.

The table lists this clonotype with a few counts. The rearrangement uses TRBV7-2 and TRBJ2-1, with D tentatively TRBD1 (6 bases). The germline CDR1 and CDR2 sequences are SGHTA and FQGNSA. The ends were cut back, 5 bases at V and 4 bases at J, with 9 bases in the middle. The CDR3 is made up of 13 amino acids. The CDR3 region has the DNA TGTGCCAGCAGCCGACAGGCGTACAATGAGCAGTTCTTC. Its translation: CASSRQAYNEQFF.

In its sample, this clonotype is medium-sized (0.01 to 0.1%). The CDR3 nucleotides read TGCGCCAGCAGCTTGGACACACTAGCGGGGGGTCGAGATACGCAGTATTTT. Translated: CASSLDTLAGGRDTQYF. The chain is built from TRBV5-1 and TRBJ2-3, with 12 bases lining up with TRBD2. This CDR3 contains 17 residues. Trimming cost V 0 bases and J 5 bases; bases outside gene matches: 7. Germline values: CDR1 SGHRS, CDR2 YFSETQ. The whole variable domain, remainder taken from reference TRBV5-1 and TRBJ2-3, is KAGVTQTPRYLIKTRGQQVTLSCSPISGHRSVSWYQQTPGQGLQFLFEYFSETQRNKGNFPGRFSGRQFSNSRSEMNVSTLELGDSALYLCASSLDTLAGGRDTQYFGPGTRLTVL.

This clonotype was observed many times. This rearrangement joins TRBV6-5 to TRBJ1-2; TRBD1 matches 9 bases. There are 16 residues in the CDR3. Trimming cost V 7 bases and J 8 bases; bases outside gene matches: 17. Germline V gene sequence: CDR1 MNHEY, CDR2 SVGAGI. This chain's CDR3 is CASTPLQGAKGVGYTF. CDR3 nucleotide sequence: TGTGCCAGCACCCCATTACAGGGGGCGAAGGGGGTAGGCTACACCTTC.

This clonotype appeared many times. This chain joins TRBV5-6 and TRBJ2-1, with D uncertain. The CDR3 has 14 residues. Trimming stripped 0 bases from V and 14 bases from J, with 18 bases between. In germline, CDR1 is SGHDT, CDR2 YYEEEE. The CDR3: CASSLAQPASIEFF. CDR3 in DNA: TGTGCCAGCAGCTTGGCCCAGCCCGCCTCGATTGAGTTCTTC.

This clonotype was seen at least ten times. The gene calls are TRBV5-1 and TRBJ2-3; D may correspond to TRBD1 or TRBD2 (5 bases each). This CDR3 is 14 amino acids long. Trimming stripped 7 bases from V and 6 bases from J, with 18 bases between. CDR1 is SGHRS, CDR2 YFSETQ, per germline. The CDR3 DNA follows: TGCGCCAGCTACTCTGGGGACCCTTCGGATACGCAGTATTTT. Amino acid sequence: CASYSGDPSDTQYF.

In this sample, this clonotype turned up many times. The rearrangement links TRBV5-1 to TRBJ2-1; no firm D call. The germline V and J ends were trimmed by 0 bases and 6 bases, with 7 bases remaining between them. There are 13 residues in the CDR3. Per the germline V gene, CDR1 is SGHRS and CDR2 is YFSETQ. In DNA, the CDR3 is TGCGCCAGCAGCTTGGCCCCAACCAATGAGCAGTTCTTC. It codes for CASSLAPTNEQFF.

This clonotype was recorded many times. The CDR3 sequence is CSAPKTAVGAFF. CDR3 in DNA: TGCAGTGCCCCTAAAACGGCCGTTGGAGCTTTCTTT. The chain employs TRBV20-1 and TRBJ1-1; D is ambiguous. Germline V gene sequence: CDR1 DFQATT, CDR2 SNEGSKA (reference sequence). V was trimmed by 6 bases and J by 10 bases, leaving 18 bases between them. The CDR3 sequence is 12 residues long.

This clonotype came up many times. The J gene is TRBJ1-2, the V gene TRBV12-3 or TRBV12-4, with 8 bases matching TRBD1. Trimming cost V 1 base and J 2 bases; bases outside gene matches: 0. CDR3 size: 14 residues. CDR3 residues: CASSLGTGNYGYTF. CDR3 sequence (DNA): TGTGCCAGCAGTTTAGGGACAGGGAACTATGGCTACACCTTC.

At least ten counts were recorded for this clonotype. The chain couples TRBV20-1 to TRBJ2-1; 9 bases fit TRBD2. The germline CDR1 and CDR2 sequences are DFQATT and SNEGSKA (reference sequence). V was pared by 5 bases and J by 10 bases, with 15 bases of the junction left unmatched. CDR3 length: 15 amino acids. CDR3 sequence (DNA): TGCAGTGCTTCCGACACCTTAGCGGGGGCTTACGAGCAGTTCTTC. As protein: CSASDTLAGAYEQFF.

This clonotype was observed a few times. The CDR3 nucleotides read TGCGCCAGCAGCCCGGGTGGCCCCGCCCTCAGTGTTGGCACCGGGGAGCTGTTTTTT. It yields the protein CASSPGGPALSVGTGELFF. This chain uses TRBV5-1 with TRBJ2-2, with D uncertain. The V end lost 4 bases, the J end lost 4 bases, and 26 bases lay between the germline ends. Germline V gene sequence: CDR1 SGHRS, CDR2 YFSETQ. The CDR3 length is 19 residues.

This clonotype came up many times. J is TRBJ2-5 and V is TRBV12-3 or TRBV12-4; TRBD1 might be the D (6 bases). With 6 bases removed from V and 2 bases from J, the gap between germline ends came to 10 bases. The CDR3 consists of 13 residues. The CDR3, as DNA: TGTGCCAGCAGGAAACAGGGACAAGAGACCCAGTACTTC. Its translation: CASRKQGQETQYF.

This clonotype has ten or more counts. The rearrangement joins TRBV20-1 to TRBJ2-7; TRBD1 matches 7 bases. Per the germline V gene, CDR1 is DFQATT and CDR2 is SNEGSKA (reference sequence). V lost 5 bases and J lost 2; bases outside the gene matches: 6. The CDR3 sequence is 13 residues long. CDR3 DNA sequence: TGCAGTGCTGAGGGGGACAGCGCCTACGAGCAGTACTTC. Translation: CSAEGDSAYEQYF.

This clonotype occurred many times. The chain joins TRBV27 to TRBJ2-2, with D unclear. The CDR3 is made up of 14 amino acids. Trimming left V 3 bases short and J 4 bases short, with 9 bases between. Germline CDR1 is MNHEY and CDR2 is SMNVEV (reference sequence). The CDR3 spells CASSFSGSTGELFF. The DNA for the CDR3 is TGTGCCAGCAGTTTTTCAGGTTCCACCGGGGAGCTGTTTTTT.

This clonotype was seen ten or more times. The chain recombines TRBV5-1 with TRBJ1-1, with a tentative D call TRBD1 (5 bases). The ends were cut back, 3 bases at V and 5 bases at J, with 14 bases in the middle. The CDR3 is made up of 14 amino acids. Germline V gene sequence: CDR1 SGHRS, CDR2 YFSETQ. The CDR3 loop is CASSSTGRGTEAFF. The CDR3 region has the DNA TGCGCCAGCAGCTCCACAGGACGAGGAACTGAAGCTTTCTTT.

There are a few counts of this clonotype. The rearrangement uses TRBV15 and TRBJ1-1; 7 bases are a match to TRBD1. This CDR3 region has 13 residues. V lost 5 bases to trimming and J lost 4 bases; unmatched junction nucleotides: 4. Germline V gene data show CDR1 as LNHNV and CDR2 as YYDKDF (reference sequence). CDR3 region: CATSFQGGTEAFF. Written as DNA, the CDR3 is TGTGCCACCAGCTTCCAGGGGGGCACTGAAGCTTTCTTT.

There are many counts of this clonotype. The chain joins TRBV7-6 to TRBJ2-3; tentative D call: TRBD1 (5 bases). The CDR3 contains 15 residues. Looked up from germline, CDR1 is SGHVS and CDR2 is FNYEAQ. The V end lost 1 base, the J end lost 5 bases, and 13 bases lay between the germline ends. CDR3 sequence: CASSLVQAVGDTQYF. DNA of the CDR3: TGTGCCAGCAGCTTAGTACAGGCGGTGGGAGATACGCAGTATTTT.

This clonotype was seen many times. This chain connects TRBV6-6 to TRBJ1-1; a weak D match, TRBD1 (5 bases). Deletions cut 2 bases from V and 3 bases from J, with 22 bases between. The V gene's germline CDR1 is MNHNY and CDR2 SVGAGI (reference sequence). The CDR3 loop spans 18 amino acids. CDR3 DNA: TGTGCCAGCAGTTACGTTGTCGGGACCTGGGGACGGGACACTGAAGCTTTCTTT. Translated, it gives CASSYVVGTWGRDTEAFF.

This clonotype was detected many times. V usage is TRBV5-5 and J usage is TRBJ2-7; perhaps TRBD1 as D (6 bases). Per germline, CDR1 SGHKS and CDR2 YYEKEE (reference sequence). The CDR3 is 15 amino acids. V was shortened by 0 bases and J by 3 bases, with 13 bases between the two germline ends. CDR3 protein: CASSLGPGQNYEQYF. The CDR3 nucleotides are TGTGCCAGCAGCTTGGGCCCAGGACAGAACTACGAGCAGTACTTC.

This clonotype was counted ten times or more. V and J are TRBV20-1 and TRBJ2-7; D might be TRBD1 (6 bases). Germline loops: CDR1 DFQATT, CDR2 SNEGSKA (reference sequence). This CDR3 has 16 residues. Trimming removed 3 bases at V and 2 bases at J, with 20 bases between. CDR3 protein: CSASEPTGLGAYEQYF. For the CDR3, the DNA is TGCAGTGCTAGTGAGCCCACAGGGTTAGGGGCCTACGAGCAGTACTTC.